Listed below are T cell receptor beta chains from one sample, sequenced in a study of blood T cell repertoires in COVID-19. Method: immunoSEQ multiplex PCR; TCRdb's copy keeps in-frame clones and lacks some. The sample has about 240,000 clones; roughly 87% are singletons. The material sequenced was peripheral blood. The receptors were sampled from a man aged 60 to 75 who had recovered from COVID-19. Both conserved end residues are part of each CDR3. Each record gives: J gene, V gene, clone size, D gene, CDR3 DNA, CDR3 protein. The D gene is left open where the match is weak. Clone size is shown for a subset of rows, as once, few, many or a class of expanded clone.

j_gene: TRBJ1-1
v_gene: TRBV21-1
abundance: -
d_gene: -
CDR3nt: TGTGCCAGCAGCAAATCACGGGAGTTCACTGAAGCTTTCTTT
CDR3aa: CASSKSREFTEAFF

j_gene: TRBJ2-7
v_gene: TRBV3-1/TRBV3-2
abundance: -
d_gene: TRBD2
CDR3nt: TGTGCCAGCAGCCTGACCGAGCTGGGAGGGAGCGAGCAGTACTTC
CDR3aa: CASSLTELGGSEQYF

j_gene: TRBJ2-2
v_gene: TRBV5-1
abundance: few
d_gene: TRBD1
CDR3nt: TGCGCCAGCAGCGACATTGGGACAGGAGCCACCGGGGAGCTGTTTTTT
CDR3aa: CASSDIGTGATGELFF

j_gene: TRBJ2-1
v_gene: TRBV13
abundance: -
d_gene: -
CDR3nt: TGTGCCAGCAGCTTTTATTATGAGCAGTTCTTC
CDR3aa: CASSFYYEQFF

j_gene: TRBJ1-1
v_gene: TRBV4-1
abundance: -
d_gene: -
CDR3nt: TGCGCCAGCAGCCTCACAGCCCCGGCTTTCTTT
CDR3aa: CASSLTAPAFF

j_gene: TRBJ2-1
v_gene: TRBV19
abundance: -
d_gene: TRBD2
CDR3nt: TGTGCCAGTCGACTAGCGGGGGGGTTGAGCTCCTACAATGAGCAGTTCTTC
CDR3aa: CASRLAGGLSSYNEQFF

j_gene: TRBJ2-2
v_gene: TRBV15
abundance: -
d_gene: TRBD1
CDR3nt: TGTGCCACCAGCAGAGACGGACAGGGGGCAATCGGGGAGCTGTTTTTT
CDR3aa: CATSRDGQGAIGELFF

j_gene: TRBJ2-3
v_gene: TRBV5-1
abundance: -
d_gene: -
CDR3nt: TGCGCCAGCAGCTCGGACTCCACAGATACGCAGTATTTT
CDR3aa: CASSSDSTDTQYF

j_gene: TRBJ1-4
v_gene: TRBV30
abundance: -
d_gene: -
CDR3nt: TGTGCCTGGAGTGTACGGTTCCCACCCGAAAAACTGTTTTTT
CDR3aa: CAWSVRFPPEKLFF

j_gene: TRBJ1-4
v_gene: TRBV24-1
abundance: -
d_gene: TRBD1
CDR3nt: TGTGCCACCAGTGATCCCGGACAGGGACGGGAAAAACTGTTTTTT
CDR3aa: CATSDPGQGREKLFF

j_gene: TRBJ2-3
v_gene: TRBV9
abundance: -
d_gene: TRBD2
CDR3nt: TGTGCCAGCAGCGTAGGAGGACTAGACACAGATACGCAGTATTTT
CDR3aa: CASSVGGLDTDTQYF

j_gene: TRBJ1-6
v_gene: TRBV19
abundance: -
d_gene: TRBD1
CDR3nt: TGTGCCAGTAGTGGCGGACAGGGAACTTCACCCCTCCACTTT
CDR3aa: CASSGGQGTSPLHF

j_gene: TRBJ2-2
v_gene: TRBV30
abundance: -
d_gene: -
CDR3nt: TGTGCCTGGAGTTCTAGCAAGGCGAACACCGGGGAGCTGTTTTTT
CDR3aa: CAWSSSKANTGELFF

j_gene: TRBJ2-3
v_gene: TRBV7-9
abundance: -
d_gene: -
CDR3nt: TGTGCGGACAGCTCAGCGGTAGATACGCAGTATTTT
CDR3aa: CADSSAVDTQYF

j_gene: TRBJ1-1
v_gene: TRBV10-2
abundance: -
d_gene: TRBD1
CDR3nt: TGCGCCAGCAGTCGGCAGGGGGCAGACACTGAAGCTTTCTTT
CDR3aa: CASSRQGADTEAFF

j_gene: TRBJ1-5
v_gene: TRBV3-1/TRBV3-2
abundance: -
d_gene: TRBD1
CDR3nt: TGTGCCAGCAGCCGGGACAGGGAACAGCCCCAGCATTTT
CDR3aa: CASSRDREQPQHF

j_gene: TRBJ1-1
v_gene: TRBV6-1
abundance: -
d_gene: -
CDR3nt: TGTGCCAGCAGTGACACCTGGGGCCTAAGGATTTTCATGAACACTGAAGCTTTCTTT
CDR3aa: CASSDTWGLRIFMNTEAFF

j_gene: TRBJ2-1
v_gene: TRBV30
abundance: -
d_gene: TRBD2
CDR3nt: TGTGCCTGGAGTCTCCCCGGGCTAGCGGGGGGTCGAGGCAACAATGAGCAGTTCTTC
CDR3aa: CAWSLPGLAGGRGNNEQFF

j_gene: TRBJ2-7
v_gene: TRBV6-2/TRBV6-3
abundance: -
d_gene: -
CDR3nt: TGTGCCAGCAGTTACTCCCACCAGGACACCTACGAGCAGTACTTC
CDR3aa: CASSYSHQDTYEQYF

j_gene: TRBJ1-4
v_gene: TRBV25-1
abundance: -
d_gene: -
CDR3nt: TGTGCCAGCAGTTTAACGGGGTCGGGCAATGAAAAACTGTTTTTT
CDR3aa: CASSLTGSGNEKLFF

j_gene: TRBJ2-3
v_gene: TRBV10-2
abundance: -
d_gene: -
CDR3nt: TGCGCCAGCAGTCTCTCCTACGGGTCGCAGTATTTT
CDR3aa: CASSLSYGSQYF

j_gene: TRBJ2-6
v_gene: TRBV27
abundance: -
d_gene: TRBD1
CDR3nt: TGTGCCAGCAGTAGACGGACAGGACCCTCTGGGGCCAACGTCCTGACTTTC
CDR3aa: CASSRRTGPSGANVLTF

j_gene: TRBJ1-6
v_gene: TRBV10-3
abundance: -
d_gene: -
CDR3nt: TGTGCCATCAGCCTACAGGGTAGGAATTCACCCCTCCACTTT
CDR3aa: CAISLQGRNSPLHF

j_gene: TRBJ2-3
v_gene: TRBV19
abundance: -
d_gene: TRBD2
CDR3nt: TGTGCCAGTGCCGATAGCGGGTTTTTCACAGATACGCAGTATTTT
CDR3aa: CASADSGFFTDTQYF

j_gene: TRBJ2-3
v_gene: TRBV19
abundance: -
d_gene: -
CDR3nt: TGTGCCACGGGGGAGGCACGTGCCACAGATACGCAGTATTTT
CDR3aa: CATGEARATDTQYF

j_gene: TRBJ2-3
v_gene: TRBV20-1
abundance: -
d_gene: TRBD2
CDR3nt: TGCAGTGCTAGTCTAGCGGGGGCCCAAGGTTCAGATACGCAGTATTTT
CDR3aa: CSASLAGAQGSDTQYF

j_gene: TRBJ1-2
v_gene: TRBV5-1
abundance: -
d_gene: TRBD1
CDR3nt: TGCGCCAGCAACCTTATCCCGGGACAGGGGACGGAAGGCTACACCTTC
CDR3aa: CASNLIPGQGTEGYTF

j_gene: TRBJ1-3
v_gene: TRBV24-1
abundance: -
d_gene: -
CDR3nt: TGTGCCACCAGTGAGGGTGGGGGCGCTGGAAACACCATATATTTT
CDR3aa: CATSEGGGAGNTIYF

j_gene: TRBJ2-7
v_gene: TRBV29-1
abundance: once
d_gene: TRBD1
CDR3nt: TGCAGCGTTGAGGGACAGGGGTACGAGCAGTACTTC
CDR3aa: CSVEGQGYEQYF

j_gene: TRBJ1-1
v_gene: TRBV29-1
abundance: -
d_gene: TRBD1
CDR3nt: TGCAGCGTTGTTCCAGGGGGTACTGAAGCTTTCTTT
CDR3aa: CSVVPGGTEAFF

j_gene: TRBJ1-2
v_gene: TRBV7-2
abundance: -
d_gene: TRBD1
CDR3nt: TGTGCCAGCACCTTGGACAGGCTCTACTATGGCTACACCTTC
CDR3aa: CASTLDRLYYGYTF

j_gene: TRBJ2-7
v_gene: TRBV11-2
abundance: -
d_gene: -
CDR3nt: TGTGCCAGCAGGGAGGGGTACTACGAGCAGTACTTC
CDR3aa: CASREGYYEQYF